This T cell receptor beta chain was captured by sequencing in a study of T cell responses to AZD1222 COVID-19 vaccine. General study findings and limits: Spike-wide coverage was observed for vaccine-associated CD4 TCRs, with dominant responses at 160-218 and 743-854. Sampling that yielded the repertoires occurred only after the peak T cell response. Baseline seropositivity occurred in only a handful of AZD1222 recipients.

The sample holds a few counts of this clone. Its antigen is unidentified. V lost 6 bases and J 6 bases, leaving 12 bases between the germline ends. The CDR3 is 13 residues long. Looked up from germline, CDR1 is SNHLY and CDR2 is FYNNEI. Produced via immunoSEQ multiplex PCR; TCRdb's table is partial and in-frame only. The table shows 100,000 to 150,000 clones, with approximately 87% occurring only once. V and J are TRBV2 and TRBJ1-5; D is perhaps TRBD1 (5 bases). The material was peripheral blood, obtained on day 0 of AZD1222 vaccination. The clonotype was recovered from an adult in good health. The CDR3 DNA sequence: TGTGCCAGCAGCGGGGGACCTCTTCAGCCCCAGCATTTT. It is translated as CASSGGPLQPQHF.